This T cell receptor beta chain was sequenced for a study of cytomegalovirus exposure and HLA in healthy donors (dated by TCRdb to the late 2010s). With regard to the full study: According to a later analysis, the 120 or so validation repertoires were produced on the same platform as the 700 or so repertoires of the first cohort. The study aimed to test whether signatures of past pathogen exposure could be identified by cataloging public T cell receptors. In addition to the first cohort of 666 subjects, a separate validation cohort of 130 or so different subjects was used. The study combined high-throughput TCR immunosequencing, statistical association of individual TCRs with disease status, and machine learning to predict cytomegalovirus infection status.

The paper as a whole reports these results and caveats: The authors suggested that the approach could potentially be generalized to other disease states and immunological phenotypes. Three of the identified cytomegalovirus-associated TCR beta chains were confirmed in vitro to be specific for cytomegalovirus antigens. Cytomegalovirus status was reported to be diagnosed by the classifier with high specificity and sensitivity in both the original and validation cohorts. A later analysis lacked HLA typing for the validation cohort, so it scored co-occurrence in that cohort across all 120 or so repertoires. A total of about 180 TCR beta chains were listed by the study as associated with cytomegalovirus. A later analysis found that TCRs clustered in the first cohort also tended to co-occur in the 120 or so validation repertoires, with 90% to 95% of cluster scores above 0. While some public TCRs were present in many individuals, most TCR sequences turned up only very rarely across donors.

In the case of this clone: What antigen it recognizes has not been identified. No much larger clonotype is one base removed from it; base qualities were not supplied.

Separate from the approximately 670-subject first cohort, the validation cohort of about 120 subjects was the group to which the donors belonged. The CDR3 sequence holds 13 residues, the cysteine and phenylalanine included. The retained sequence is limited to the CDR3, 39 bases, with the frame set at the first base. CDR1 and CDR2, looked up from the germline V gene, are SGHNT and YENEEA. A distance of 10 bases separates the germline ends of V and J, which lose 3 bases and 6 bases respectively. Library prep was done by the immunoSEQ multiplex PCR assay. In the authors' own workflow: A statistical classification framework was built to diagnose cytomegalovirus status from the catalog of TCR beta chain sequences. Sourced from immuneACCESS, this table was stored by TCRdb with only in-frame sequences that have V and J called. A share of the clones is absent; for the studies checked, an unresolved V gene accounts for under half, and the remainder has no known explanation. The DNA gave D and trimming, while V, J and clone size come from that table. Counted in this sample were 120,000 or so clones; around 86% of them appeared once. The leading ten clones occupy 2% to 2.5% of the sample.

The rearrangement joined TRBV11-3 to TRBJ2-3, with TRBD2 tentatively as D gene (5 bases match). Sequencing was performed on PBMCs. This sequence originates from a woman younger than 35 in good health and CMV-seronegative. The CDR3 is CASSFGGRDTQYF. The DNA sequence is given as TGTGCCAGCAGCTTTGGAGGACGGGATACGCAGTATTTT.